The 8 T cell receptor beta chains given below trace back to one sample, sequenced in a study of T cells after yellow fever vaccination. From the 5' RACE reads, TCRdb called clonotypes with MiXCR, one entry per CDR3 protein. The sample records fewer than 400,000 distinct CDR3 sequences, around 10% being singletons. Sequences were derived from CD4+ T cells sorted from PBMCs, sampled 45 days after the yellow fever booster vaccination. The receptors stem from a man between 18 and 29 years old who received the YFV17D yellow fever vaccine.

The rearrangement links TRBV20-1 to TRBJ2-5; possibly TRBD2 for D (6 bases). The CDR3 loop spans 14 amino acids. Germline CDR1 and CDR2: DFQATT and SNEGSKA (reference sequence). Trimming cost V 3 bases and J 2 bases, with 13 bases left between them. The CDR3 DNA sequence: TGCAGTGCTAGTGCGGGAAACTATCAAGAGACCCAGTACTTC. This sequence encodes CSASAGNYQETQYF.

This clonotype showed up just a few times. CDR3 residues: CASSYGWGHTEAFF. Written as DNA, the CDR3 is TGTGCCAGCAGTTACGGGTGGGGCCACACTGAAGCTTTCTTT. The chain recombines TRBV6-5 with TRBJ1-1; the D gene is possibly TRBD1 (5 bases). Germline V gene sequence: CDR1 MNHEY, CDR2 SVGAGI. CDR3 length equals 14 residues. V lost 2 bases, J lost 3 bases, and 10 bases lay in between.

This clonotype has only a few counts. This chain connects TRBV5-4 to TRBJ2-5, with D possibly being TRBD1 (5 bases). CDR3 size: 12 residues. Germline V lookup: CDR1 SGHNT, CDR2 YYREEE (reference sequence). V lost 5 bases and J lost 5, with 10 bases in between. CDR3 protein: CASSRGSETQYF. CDR3 DNA: TGTGCCAGCAGTAGGGGATCGGAGACCCAGTACTTC.

This clonotype was recorded a few times. The CDR3 region is CASSQAFGQPQETQYF. CDR3 DNA: TGCGCCAGCAGCCAAGCCTTCGGACAGCCACAAGAGACCCAGTACTTC. The chain employs TRBV4-1 and TRBJ2-5; the D gene is possibly TRBD1 (6 bases). The CDR3 has 16 amino acids. The germline V gene encodes CDR1 MGHRA and CDR2 YSYEKL. The V and J ends lost 1 base and 2 bases respectively, with 14 bases between them.

The sample holds a few counts of this clonotype. CDR3 in DNA: TGTGCCAGCTCACTGAGGGAGACAGGGGTAAATGAGCAGTTCTTC. Its translation is CASSLRETGVNEQFF. This chain uses TRBV18 with TRBJ2-1; 8 bases align to TRBD1. Germline V gene lookup returns CDR1 KGHSH and CDR2 LQKENI. The CDR3 spans 15 residues. The V gene end was trimmed by 4 bases and the J gene end by 7 bases; junction bases not matched to a gene: 9.

There are many counts of this clonotype. The J gene is TRBJ2-7, the V gene TRBV4-3; 12 positions match TRBD1. Per the germline V gene, CDR1 is LGHNA and CDR2 is YSLEER. The CDR3 has 17 amino acids. With V trimmed by 1 base and J by 3 bases, 7 bases remained unmatched. The CDR3 nucleotides read TGCGCCAGCAGCCAAGGCCACCGGGACAGGGGGCTCTACGAGCAGTACGTC. It yields the protein CASSQGHRDRGLYEQYV.

This clonotype was seen a few times. This chain joins TRBV20-1 and TRBJ2-3; 8 nucleotides match TRBD2. The V and J ends lost 7 bases and 0 bases, in that order; junction bases with no gene match: 9. The CDR3 totals 15 residues. Germline V CDR1 and CDR2: DFQATT, SNEGSKA (reference sequence). The CDR3 sequence: CSVPPSGGSTDTQYF. As DNA, the CDR3 is TGCAGTGTCCCACCAAGCGGGGGTAGCACAGATACGCAGTATTTT.

V usage is TRBV27 and J usage is TRBJ2-5; D might be TRBD2 (5 bases). Per germline, CDR1 MNHEY and CDR2 SMNVEV (reference sequence). The length of the CDR3 is 14 residues. V dropped 5 bases and J dropped 5 bases, with 15 bases sitting between them. DNA of the CDR3: TGTGCCAGCAGTCTAATTGAGGGTGGGGAGACCCAGTACTTC. Amino acid sequence: CASSLIEGGETQYF.